This T cell receptor (beta chain) comes out of a study of cytomegalovirus exposure and HLA in healthy donors. Amplification used 60 Vbeta primers and 13 Jbeta primers. The data were produced by immunoSEQ multiplex PCR, yet TCRdb's version contains in-frame clones alone and is incomplete. The data show 95,000 to 110,000 clones, approximately 80% seen once. The V gene's germline CDR1 is KGHSH and CDR2 LQKENI. The CDR3 is made up of 16 amino acids. The junction had 2 bases not matched to a gene; V was cut back by 2 bases and J by 0 bases. Sequenced: PBMCs. The chain uses TRBV18 and TRBJ2-3, with 10 bases matching TRBD2. This clonotype was obtained from a woman in her late teens or twenties in good health and CMV-seropositive. The CDR3: CASSPGLAVSTDTQYF. The CDR3 coding sequence is TGTGCCAGCTCACCAGGACTAGCGGTGAGCACAGATACGCAGTATTTT.